The rows below give T cell receptor beta chains drawn from one sample of a study of blood T cells in healthy people across ages. One entry per CDR3 protein, called by TCRdb with MiXCR from the 5' RACE reads. The repertoire holds under 1,100,000 distinct CDR3 sequences, with less than 25% as singletons. A further study also used this sample, focusing on T cells of mothers and their children.

Sequenced input: blood. The source is a girl aged 2 to 9 in good health. CDR3s include the opening cysteine and the closing phenylalanine or tryptophan. A D gene is named only where the DNA matches it firmly. Clone size is stated in some rows and not others, as once, few, many or a class when expanded.

J: TRBJ1-1
D: -
V: TRBV6-6
size: -
CDR3: CASSYTLGVIGGTEAFF
DNA: TGTGCCAGCAGTTACACTCTCGGGGTAATAGGAGGCACTGAAGCTTTCTTT

J: TRBJ2-7
D: -
V: TRBV12-3/TRBV12-4
size: -
CDR3: CASSQRGFAEQYF
DNA: TGTGCCAGCAGTCAACGGGGGTTCGCCGAGCAGTACTTC

J: TRBJ2-5
D: -
V: TRBV20-1
size: -
CDR3: CSASQGGDKTQYF
DNA: TGCAGTGCTTCCCAGGGGGGGGATAAGACCCAGTACTTC

J: TRBJ1-1
D: -
V: TRBV12-3/TRBV12-4
size: -
CDR3: CASSLGAWVNTEAFF
DNA: TGTGCCAGCAGCCTCGGGGCGTGGGTGAACACTGAAGCTTTCTTT

J: TRBJ2-1
D: -
V: TRBV4-2
size: few
CDR3: CASSQESLGGEQFF
DNA: TGTGCCAGCAGCCAAGAAAGTTTGGGGGGTGAGCAGTTCTTC

J: TRBJ2-1
D: TRBD2
V: TRBV12-3/TRBV12-4
size: -
CDR3: CASSFAIPTSTSGASEQFF
DNA: TGTGCCAGCAGTTTTGCCATTCCGACCTCGACTAGCGGGGCAAGTGAGCAGTTCTTC

J: TRBJ1-1
D: -
V: TRBV6-1
size: -
CDR3: CASSELTAEAFF
DNA: TGTGCCAGCAGTGAACTTACAGCTGAAGCTTTCTTT

J: TRBJ2-5
D: -
V: TRBV28
size: few
CDR3: CASSVGTQTQYF
DNA: TGTGCCAGCAGCGTAGGGACGCAGACCCAGTACTTC

J: TRBJ1-6
D: -
V: TRBV7-2
size: -
CDR3: CASSRPPGQGTYNSPLHF
DNA: TGTGCCAGCAGCCGACCTCCGGGTCAGGGGACCTATAATTCACCCCTCCACTTT

J: TRBJ2-1
D: TRBD2
V: TRBV12-3/TRBV12-4
size: few
CDR3: CASSDGGGEQFF
DNA: TGTGCCAGCAGTGACGGGGGGGGTGAGCAGTTCTTC

J: TRBJ1-4
D: -
V: TRBV6-1
size: -
CDR3: CASKLRSVGEKLFF
DNA: TGTGCCAGCAAGTTAAGGTCCGTCGGAGAAAAACTGTTTTTT

J: TRBJ1-1
D: -
V: TRBV3-1
size: few
CDR3: CASRSNREAFF
DNA: TGTGCCAGCAGGTCGAACAGGGAAGCTTTCTTT

J: TRBJ2-2
D: -
V: TRBV7-9
size: few
CDR3: CASTYRLTGELFF
DNA: TGTGCCAGCACGTACAGGCTCACCGGGGAGCTGTTTTTT

J: TRBJ1-3
D: -
V: TRBV7-2
size: few
CDR3: CASSPFSLGIAGNTIYF
DNA: TGTGCCAGCAGCCCCTTTTCACTCGGTATCGCTGGAAACACCATATATTTT

J: TRBJ2-5
D: -
V: TRBV29-1
size: -
CDR3: CSVEPLLQETQYF
DNA: TGCAGCGTTGAACCCCTTTTGCAAGAGACCCAGTACTTC

J: TRBJ1-2
D: -
V: TRBV16
size: -
CDR3: CASSQVPEPYGYTF
DNA: TGTGCCAGCAGCCAGGTACCAGAACCCTATGGCTACACCTTC

J: TRBJ2-3
D: TRBD2
V: TRBV7-2
size: few
CDR3: CASSRVLAVTDTQYF
DNA: TGTGCCAGCAGCCGCGTACTAGCGGTAACAGATACGCAGTATTTT

J: TRBJ2-3
D: TRBD2
V: TRBV20-1
size: -
CDR3: CSAETSGTDTQYF
DNA: TGCAGTGCAGAGACTAGCGGCACAGATACGCAGTATTTT

J: TRBJ1-4
D: -
V: TRBV4-2
size: few
CDR3: CASSQDSTSTNEKLFF
DNA: TGTGCCAGCAGCCAAGATTCGACGTCAACTAATGAAAAACTGTTTTTT

J: TRBJ2-7
D: TRBD2
V: TRBV7-6
size: -
CDR3: CASTRLAGPYEQYF
DNA: TGTGCCAGCACTCGACTAGCGGGCCCCTACGAGCAGTACTTC